A selection of T cell receptor beta chains follows, all from one sample in a study of shared clonotypes between healthy human individuals. Clones were read by immunoSEQ multiplex PCR, and TCRdb kept only the in-frame ones, dropping some. The sample contains 500,000 to 550,000 clones, around 95% of which appear only once. Sequenced material: naive CD4+ T cells sorted from blood. Every receptor here comes from a woman in her twenties or thirties in good health. CDR3s include the opening cysteine and the closing phenylalanine or tryptophan. Fields, in order: J gene, V gene, clone size, D gene, CDR3 protein, CDR3 DNA. A D gene is named only where the DNA matches it firmly. Size is omitted from some rows. Given values are once, few, many or a class for expanded clones.

>TRBJ2-6|TRBV28|-|-
CASRAGRSGANVLTF
TGTGCCAGCAGAGCTGGTCGCTCTGGGGCCAACGTCCTGACTTTC
>TRBJ2-5|TRBV7-7|-|-
CASSPVPMETQYF
TGTGCCAGCAGCCCCGTCCCGATGGAGACCCAGTACTTC
>TRBJ2-7|TRBV28|-|-
CASSLGGAPTYEQYF
TGTGCCAGCAGTTTAGGGGGGGCCCCTACCTACGAGCAGTACTTC
>TRBJ2-7|TRBV28|-|-
CASSFVVGNYEQYF
TGTGCCAGCAGTTTTGTGGTAGGTAACTACGAGCAGTACTTC
>TRBJ1-2|TRBV5-1|-|-
CASSSGGNYGYTF
TGCGCCAGCAGCTCCGGGGGAAACTATGGCTACACCTTC
>TRBJ2-7|TRBV28|-|-
CASKSLLDPASPYEQYF
TGTGCCAGCAAGTCCCTCCTCGACCCTGCCTCTCCCTACGAGCAGTACTTC
>TRBJ2-2|TRBV7-7|-|TRBD2
CASSTSGMFAGELFF
TGTGCCAGCAGCACTAGCGGGATGTTCGCCGGGGAGCTGTTTTTT
>TRBJ1-1|TRBV4-1|-|-
CASSQQGQNTEAFF
TGCGCCAGCAGCCAACAGGGGCAGAACACTGAAGCTTTCTTT
>TRBJ2-3|TRBV7-9|-|TRBD2
CASRSRWREEFADTQYF
TGTGCCAGCAGATCCAGGTGGCGGGAGGAATTCGCAGATACGCAGTATTTT
>TRBJ2-7|TRBV5-6|once|-
CASRALGGGYEQYF
TGTGCCAGCAGGGCCCTCGGGGGCGGGTACGAGCAGTACTTC
>TRBJ2-5|TRBV27|-|TRBD2
CASSLRGGRVETQYF
TGTGCCAGCAGTTTACGAGGCGGGAGGGTTGAGACCCAGTACTTC
>TRBJ1-1|TRBV28|-|-
CASSSQGTWNTEAFF
TGTGCCAGCAGTTCCCAGGGTACATGGAACACTGAAGCTTTCTTT
>TRBJ2-7|TRBV2|-|-
CASYQAAYEQYF
TGTGCCAGCTACCAGGCAGCCTACGAGCAGTACTTC
>TRBJ2-3|TRBV4-1|-|TRBD2
CASSQGLAGAGTDTQYF
TGCGCCAGCAGCCAAGGTCTAGCGGGAGCAGGCACAGATACGCAGTATTTT
>TRBJ2-7|TRBV29-1|few|-
CSVLQDPTTHEQYF
TGCAGCGTCCTACAGGATCCAACTACTCACGAGCAGTACTTC
>TRBJ1-5|TRBV5-8|-|-
CASSIQGASQHF
TGTGCCAGCAGCATACAGGGCGCGTCCCAGCATTTT
>TRBJ1-2|TRBV28|-|-
CASRLDSSVGGYTF
TGTGCCAGCAGACTCGACAGCTCAGTAGGGGGCTACACCTTC
>TRBJ2-1|TRBV5-4|-|-
CASSLSLERSYNEQFF
TGTGCCAGCAGCTTGTCCCTAGAGAGATCCTACAATGAGCAGTTCTTC
>TRBJ2-7|TRBV25-1|once|-
CASGSRLGTSYEQYF
TGTGCCAGCGGAAGTAGACTCGGGACCTCCTACGAGCAGTACTTC
>TRBJ2-1|TRBV28|-|-
CASSLRQGIFF
TGTGCCAGCAGTTTGAGGCAGGGGATCTTCTTC
>TRBJ2-1|TRBV15|-|-
CATSRGVGHSYNEQFF
TGTGCCACCAGCAGAGGGGTGGGACACTCCTACAATGAGCAGTTCTTC
>TRBJ2-7|TRBV14|-|-
CASSQNRDLYEQYF
TGTGCCAGCAGCCAGAACAGGGACCTCTACGAGCAGTACTTC
>TRBJ2-1|TRBV5-4|-|-
CASSPPGASSYNEQFF
TGTGCCAGCAGCCCCCCGGGAGCTAGCTCCTACAATGAGCAGTTCTTC
>TRBJ2-7|TRBV27|-|TRBD1
CAAGQGAWREQHYEQYF
TGTGCCGCCGGACAGGGGGCTTGGCGGGAGCAACACTACGAGCAGTACTTC
>TRBJ1-6|TRBV5-6|-|-
CASSPPGSSYNSPLHF
TGTGCCAGCAGCCCCCCGGGGAGCTCCTATAATTCACCCCTCCACTTT
>TRBJ2-6|TRBV27|-|-
CASSLLVFGQLGSGANVLTF
TGTGCCAGCAGTTTATTGGTATTCGGGCAGCTTGGATCTGGGGCCAACGTCCTGACTTTC
>TRBJ2-7|TRBV6-5|-|-
CASNTAGGSYEQYF
TGTGCCAGCAATACGGCCGGGGGCTCCTACGAGCAGTACTTC
>TRBJ2-7|TRBV28|-|-
CASHSWEVFGEQYF
TGTGCCAGCCACTCCTGGGAAGTTTTCGGCGAGCAGTACTTC
>TRBJ2-5|TRBV5-6|-|-
CASSPARHGGETQYF
TGTGCCAGCAGCCCGGCAAGGCACGGTGGAGAGACCCAGTACTTC
>TRBJ1-2|TRBV28|-|-
CASSPRLYGYTF
TGTGCCAGCAGTCCCAGACTCTATGGCTACACCTTC
>TRBJ2-1|TRBV29-1|-|-
CSVDSGDNEQFF
TGCAGCGTTGACTCGGGGGACAATGAGCAGTTCTTC
>TRBJ2-3|TRBV6-6|-|-
CASSPRVLKADTQYF
TGTGCCAGCAGTCCCCGGGTCCTAAAGGCAGATACGCAGTATTTT
>TRBJ2-7|TRBV28|-|-
CASGERSGQSYEQYF
TGTGCCAGCGGCGAGAGGTCAGGGCAGTCCTACGAGCAGTACTTC
>TRBJ2-7|TRBV5-4|-|-
CASSLPGQLHEQYF
TGTGCCAGCAGCTTGCCCGGACAGCTCCACGAGCAGTACTTC
>TRBJ2-3|TRBV7-9|-|TRBD2
CASSSKAGGFTDTQYF
TGTGCCAGCAGCTCCAAAGCGGGAGGGTTCACAGATACGCAGTATTTT
>TRBJ1-3|TRBV21-1|-|-
CASSSHSRDPKVLSGNTIYF
TGTGCCAGCAGCTCACACTCCCGGGACCCCAAGGTCCTCTCCGGAAACACCATATATTTT
>TRBJ1-2|TRBV19|-|-
CASMLGGGYTF
TGTGCCAGTATGCTGGGAGGGGGCTACACCTTC
>TRBJ2-3|TRBV18|-|-
CASSPPDSTDTQYF
TGTGCCAGCTCACCACCGGACAGCACAGATACGCAGTATTTT
>TRBJ1-1|TRBV10-3|-|-
CAITLDRNTEAFF
TGTGCCATCACTCTCGACAGGAACACTGAAGCTTTCTTT
>TRBJ1-5|TRBV6-6|-|TRBD1
CASKPGQGASNQPQHF
TGTGCCAGCAAACCGGGACAGGGGGCGAGCAATCAGCCCCAGCATTTT
>TRBJ2-1|TRBV5-1|-|TRBD2
CASSLQREVYFF
TGCGCCAGCAGCTTGCAGCGGGAGGTATATTTCTTC
>TRBJ2-5|TRBV28|-|TRBD1
CASSSATGRWGETQYF
TGTGCCAGCAGTTCTGCGACAGGGAGATGGGGGGAGACCCAGTACTTC
>TRBJ2-7|TRBV7-6|-|TRBD2
CASSLGARGGEGYEQYF
TGTGCCAGCAGCTTAGGAGCCCGGGGCGGGGAGGGCTACGAGCAGTACTTC
>TRBJ2-7|TRBV30|-|TRBD2
CACTIAGGSQHEQYF
TGTGCCTGTACTATAGCGGGAGGCAGTCAACACGAGCAGTACTTC
>TRBJ2-1|TRBV28|-|-
CASSVGSRDPDGNEQFF
TGTGCCAGCAGTGTCGGTTCTCGGGACCCCGACGGAAATGAGCAGTTCTTC
>TRBJ2-2|TRBV18|-|-
CASSLGAGELFF
TGTGCCAGCTCATTGGGCGCCGGGGAGCTGTTTTTT
>TRBJ2-1|TRBV5-1|once|-
CASSLAREQFF
TGCGCCAGCAGCTTGGCCCGGGAGCAGTTCTTC
>TRBJ1-3|TRBV10-1|-|-
CASSDPGTLRSGNTIYF
TGCGCCAGCAGTGACCCCGGGACACTACGCTCTGGAAACACCATATATTTT
>TRBJ1-1|TRBV4-1|-|TRBD1
CASSQGRQGLSEAFF
TGCGCCAGCAGCCAAGGCCGACAGGGTCTCAGTGAAGCTTTCTTT
>TRBJ2-7|TRBV18|-|-
CASSPGTYSYEQYF
TGTGCCAGCTCACCCGGGACATACTCCTACGAGCAGTACTTC
>TRBJ1-5|TRBV19|once|-
CAISPNGQQQYSNQPQHF
TGTGCCATATCCCCGAATGGACAGCAACAGTATAGCAATCAGCCCCAGCATTTT
>TRBJ1-4|TRBV5-1|-|TRBD1
CASSLVGQEVQATNEKLFF
TGCGCCAGCAGCTTGGTAGGACAGGAGGTTCAAGCAACTAATGAAAAACTGTTTTTT
>TRBJ2-2|TRBV19|-|-
CASIQRGPNTGELFF
TGTGCCAGTATACAAAGGGGACCTAACACCGGGGAGCTGTTTTTT
>TRBJ2-3|TRBV7-2|-|TRBD2
CASSLRLAGGTDTQYF
TGTGCCAGCAGCTTAAGACTAGCGGGGGGCACAGATACGCAGTATTTT
>TRBJ2-2|TRBV7-9|-|TRBD1
CASSLDRGHTGELFF
TGTGCCAGCAGCTTAGACAGGGGCCACACCGGGGAGCTGTTTTTT